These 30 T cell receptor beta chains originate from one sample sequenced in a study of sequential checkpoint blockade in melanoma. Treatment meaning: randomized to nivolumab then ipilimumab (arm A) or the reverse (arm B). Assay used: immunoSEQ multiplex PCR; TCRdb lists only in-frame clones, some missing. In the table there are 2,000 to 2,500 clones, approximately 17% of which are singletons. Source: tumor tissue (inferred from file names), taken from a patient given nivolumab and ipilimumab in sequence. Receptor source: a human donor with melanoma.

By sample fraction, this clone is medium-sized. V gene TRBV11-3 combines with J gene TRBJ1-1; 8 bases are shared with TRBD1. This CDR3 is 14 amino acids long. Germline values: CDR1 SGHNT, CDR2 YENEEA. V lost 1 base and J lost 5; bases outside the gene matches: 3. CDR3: CASSLGQGATEAFF. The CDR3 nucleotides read TGTGCCAGCAGCTTAGGGCAGGGGGCGACTGAAGCTTTCTTT.

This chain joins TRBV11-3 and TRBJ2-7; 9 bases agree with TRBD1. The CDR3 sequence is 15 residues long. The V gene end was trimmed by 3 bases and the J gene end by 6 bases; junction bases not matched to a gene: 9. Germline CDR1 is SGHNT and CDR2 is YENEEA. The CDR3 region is CASSFPGTGIAEQYF. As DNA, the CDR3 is TGTGCCAGCAGCTTTCCCGGGACAGGGATCGCCGAGCAGTACTTC.

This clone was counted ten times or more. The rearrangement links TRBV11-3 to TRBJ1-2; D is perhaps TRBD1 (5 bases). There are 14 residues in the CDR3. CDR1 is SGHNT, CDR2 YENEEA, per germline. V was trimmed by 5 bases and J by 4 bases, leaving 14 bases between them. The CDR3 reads CASSQNTGPYGYTF. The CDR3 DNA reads TGTGCCAGCAGCCAGAATACAGGCCCCTATGGCTACACCTTC. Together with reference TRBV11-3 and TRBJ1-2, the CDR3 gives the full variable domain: EAGVVQSPRYKIIEKKQPVAFWCNPISGHNTLYWYLQNLGQGPELLIRYENEEAVDDSQLPKDRFSAERLKGVDSTLKIQPAELGDSAVYLCASSQNTGPYGYTFGSGTRLTVV.

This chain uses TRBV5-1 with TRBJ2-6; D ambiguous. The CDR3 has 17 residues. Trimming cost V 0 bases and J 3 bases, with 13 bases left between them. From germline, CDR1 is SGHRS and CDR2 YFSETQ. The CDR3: CASSLETVQRGANVLTF. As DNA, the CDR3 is TGCGCCAGCAGCTTGGAAACCGTCCAGCGTGGGGCCAACGTCCTGACTTTC.

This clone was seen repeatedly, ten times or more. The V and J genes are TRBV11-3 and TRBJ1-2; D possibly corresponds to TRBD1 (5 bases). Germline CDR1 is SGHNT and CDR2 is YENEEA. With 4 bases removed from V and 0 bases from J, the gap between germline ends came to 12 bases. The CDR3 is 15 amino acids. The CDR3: CASSSGGTSNYGYTF. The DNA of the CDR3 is TGTGCCAGCAGCTCTGGAGGGACCTCTAACTATGGCTACACCTTC.

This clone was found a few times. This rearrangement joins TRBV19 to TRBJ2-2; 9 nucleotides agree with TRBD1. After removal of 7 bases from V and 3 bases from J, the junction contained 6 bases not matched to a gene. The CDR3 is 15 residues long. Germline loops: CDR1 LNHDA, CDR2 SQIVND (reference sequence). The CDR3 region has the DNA TGTGCCAGTACCACACAGGGGGCAGACACCGGGGAGCTGTTTTTT. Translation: CASTTQGADTGELFF.

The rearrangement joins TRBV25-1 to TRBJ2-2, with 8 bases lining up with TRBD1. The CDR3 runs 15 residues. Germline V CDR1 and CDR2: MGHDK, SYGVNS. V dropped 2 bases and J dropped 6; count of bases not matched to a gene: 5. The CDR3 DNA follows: TGTGCCAGCAGTGAACAGGGGGCGCTGGCCGGGGAGCTGTTTTTT. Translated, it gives CASSEQGALAGELFF.

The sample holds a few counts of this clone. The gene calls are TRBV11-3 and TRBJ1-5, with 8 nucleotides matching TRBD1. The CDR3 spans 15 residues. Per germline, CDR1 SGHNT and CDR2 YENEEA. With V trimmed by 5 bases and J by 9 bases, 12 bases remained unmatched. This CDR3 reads CASSPGTGAGRPQHF. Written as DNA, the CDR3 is TGTGCCAGCAGCCCCGGGACAGGTGCGGGACGGCCCCAGCATTTT. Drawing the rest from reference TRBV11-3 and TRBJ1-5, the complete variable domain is EAGVVQSPRYKIIEKKQPVAFWCNPISGHNTLYWYLQNLGQGPELLIRYENEEAVDDSQLPKDRFSAERLKGVDSTLKIQPAELGDSAVYLCASSPGTGAGRPQHFGDGTRLSIL.

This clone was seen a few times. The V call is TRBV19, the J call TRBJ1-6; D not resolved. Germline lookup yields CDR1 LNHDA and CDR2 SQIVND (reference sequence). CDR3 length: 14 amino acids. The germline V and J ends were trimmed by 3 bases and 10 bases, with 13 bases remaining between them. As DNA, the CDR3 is TGTGCCAGTAGTATGTCCGGGTTGGAGTCACCCCTCCACTTT. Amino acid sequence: CASSMSGLESPLHF.

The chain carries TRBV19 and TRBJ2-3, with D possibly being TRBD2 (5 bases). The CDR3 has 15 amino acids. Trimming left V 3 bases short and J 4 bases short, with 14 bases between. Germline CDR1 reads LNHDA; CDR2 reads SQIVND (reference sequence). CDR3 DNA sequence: TGTGCCAGTAGTATTCTAGCCTCTCCCCCAGATACGCAGTATTTT. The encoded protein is CASSILASPPDTQYF. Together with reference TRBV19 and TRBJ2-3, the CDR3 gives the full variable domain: DGGITQSPKYLFRKEGQNVTLSCEQNLNHDAMYWYRQDPGQGLRLIYYSQIVNDFQKGDIAEGYSVSREKKESFPLTVTSAQKNPTAFYLCASSILASPPDTQYFGPGTRLTVL.

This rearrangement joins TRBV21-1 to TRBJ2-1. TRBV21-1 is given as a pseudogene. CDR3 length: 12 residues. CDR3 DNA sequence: TGTGCCAGCAGTGAACCCATGCATGAGCAGTTCTTC. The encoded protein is CASSEPMHEQFF.

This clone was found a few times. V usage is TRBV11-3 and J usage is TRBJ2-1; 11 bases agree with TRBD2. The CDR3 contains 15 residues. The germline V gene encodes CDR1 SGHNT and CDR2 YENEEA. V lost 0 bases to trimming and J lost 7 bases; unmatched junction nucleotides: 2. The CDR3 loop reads CASSLEASGGNEQFF. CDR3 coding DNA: TGTGCCAGCAGCTTAGAGGCTAGCGGGGGGAATGAGCAGTTCTTC.

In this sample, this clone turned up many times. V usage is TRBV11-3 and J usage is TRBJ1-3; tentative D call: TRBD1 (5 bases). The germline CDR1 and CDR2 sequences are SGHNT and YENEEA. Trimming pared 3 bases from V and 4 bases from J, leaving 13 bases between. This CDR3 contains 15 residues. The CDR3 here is CASSLAPGPGNTIYF. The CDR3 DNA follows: TGTGCCAGCAGCTTGGCTCCGGGACCGGGAAACACCATATATTTT.

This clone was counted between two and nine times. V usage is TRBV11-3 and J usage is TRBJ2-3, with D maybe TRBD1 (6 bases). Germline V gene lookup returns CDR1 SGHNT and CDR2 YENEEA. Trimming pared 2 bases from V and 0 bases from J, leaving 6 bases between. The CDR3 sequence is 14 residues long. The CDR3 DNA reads TGTGCCAGCAGCTTACAGGGGAGCACAGATACGCAGTATTTT. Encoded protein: CASSLQGSTDTQYF.

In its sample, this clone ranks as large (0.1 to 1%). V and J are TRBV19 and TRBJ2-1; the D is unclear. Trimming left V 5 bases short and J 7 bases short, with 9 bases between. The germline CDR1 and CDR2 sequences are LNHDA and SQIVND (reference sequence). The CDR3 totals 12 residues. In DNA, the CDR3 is TGTGCCAGTAGTGAGACTCTGAATGAGCAGTTCTTC. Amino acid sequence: CASSETLNEQFF.

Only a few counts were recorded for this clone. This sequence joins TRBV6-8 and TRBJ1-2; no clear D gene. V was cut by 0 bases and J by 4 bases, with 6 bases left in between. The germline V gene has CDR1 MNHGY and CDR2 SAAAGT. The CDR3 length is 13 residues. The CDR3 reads CASSYSPSYGYTF. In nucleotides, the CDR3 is TGTGCCAGCAGTTACTCCCCCTCCTATGGCTACACCTTC.

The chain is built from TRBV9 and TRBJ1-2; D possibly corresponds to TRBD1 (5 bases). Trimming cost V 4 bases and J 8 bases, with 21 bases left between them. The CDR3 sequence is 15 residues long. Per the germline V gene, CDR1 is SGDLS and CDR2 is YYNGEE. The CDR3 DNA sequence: TGTGCCAGCAGCATGCAATCCGACAGCTGGGAGGGCTACACCTTC. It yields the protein CASSMQSDSWEGYTF.

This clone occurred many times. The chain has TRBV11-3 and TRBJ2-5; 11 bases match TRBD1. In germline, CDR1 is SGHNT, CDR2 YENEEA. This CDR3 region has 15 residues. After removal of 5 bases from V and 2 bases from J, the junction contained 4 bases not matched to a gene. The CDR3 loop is CASSTGDRGQETQYF. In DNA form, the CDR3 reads TGTGCCAGCAGCACCGGGGACAGGGGGCAAGAGACCCAGTACTTC. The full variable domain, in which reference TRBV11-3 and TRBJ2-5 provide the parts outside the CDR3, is EAGVVQSPRYKIIEKKQPVAFWCNPISGHNTLYWYLQNLGQGPELLIRYENEEAVDDSQLPKDRFSAERLKGVDSTLKIQPAELGDSAVYLCASSTGDRGQETQYFGPGTRLLVL.

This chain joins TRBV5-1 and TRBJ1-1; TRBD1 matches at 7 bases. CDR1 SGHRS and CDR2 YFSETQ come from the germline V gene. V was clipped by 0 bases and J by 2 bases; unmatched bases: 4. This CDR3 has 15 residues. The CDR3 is CASSLVGGANTEAFF. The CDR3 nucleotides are TGCGCCAGCAGCTTGGTAGGGGGCGCAAACACTGAAGCTTTCTTT.

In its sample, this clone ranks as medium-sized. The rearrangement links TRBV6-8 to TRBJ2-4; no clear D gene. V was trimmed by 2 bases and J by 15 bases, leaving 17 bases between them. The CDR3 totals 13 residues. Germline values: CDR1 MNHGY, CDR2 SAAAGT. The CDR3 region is CASSYPLGEEWYF. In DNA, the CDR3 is TGTGCCAGCAGTTACCCATTAGGAGAGGAATGGTACTTC.

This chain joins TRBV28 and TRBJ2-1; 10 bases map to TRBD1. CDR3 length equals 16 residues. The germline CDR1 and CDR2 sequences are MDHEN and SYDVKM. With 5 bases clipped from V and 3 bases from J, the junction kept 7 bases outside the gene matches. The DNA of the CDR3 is TGTGCCAGCAGTCCACCGGGACAGGGGTTCTACAATGAGCAGTTCTTC. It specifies CASSPPGQGFYNEQFF.

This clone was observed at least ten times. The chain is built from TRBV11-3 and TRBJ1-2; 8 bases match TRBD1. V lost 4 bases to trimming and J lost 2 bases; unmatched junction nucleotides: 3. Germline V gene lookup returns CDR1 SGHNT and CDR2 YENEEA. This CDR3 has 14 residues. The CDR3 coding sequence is TGTGCCAGCAGCTACGGACAGGGAAACTATGGCTACACCTTC. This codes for CASSYGQGNYGYTF. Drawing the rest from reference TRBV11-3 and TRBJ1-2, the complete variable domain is EAGVVQSPRYKIIEKKQPVAFWCNPISGHNTLYWYLQNLGQGPELLIRYENEEAVDDSQLPKDRFSAERLKGVDSTLKIQPAELGDSAVYLCASSYGQGNYGYTFGSGTRLTVV.

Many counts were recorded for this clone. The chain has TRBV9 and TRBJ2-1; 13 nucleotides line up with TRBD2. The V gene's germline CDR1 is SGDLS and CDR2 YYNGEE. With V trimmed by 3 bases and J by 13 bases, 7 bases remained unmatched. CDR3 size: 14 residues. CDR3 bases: TGTGCCAGCAGCGGAGGACTAGCGGGGGTGGATCAGTTCTTC. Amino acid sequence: CASSGGLAGVDQFF. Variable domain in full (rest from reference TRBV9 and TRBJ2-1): DSGVTQTPKHLITATGQRVTLRCSPRSGDLSVYWYQQSLDQGLQFLIQYYNGEERAKGNILERFSAQQFPDLHSELNLSSLELGDSALYFCASSGGLAGVDQFFGPGTRLTVL.

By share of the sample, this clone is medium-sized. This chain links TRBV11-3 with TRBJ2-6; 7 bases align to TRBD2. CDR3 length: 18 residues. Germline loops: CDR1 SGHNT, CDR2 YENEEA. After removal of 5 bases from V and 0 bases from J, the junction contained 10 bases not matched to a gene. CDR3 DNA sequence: TGTGCCAGCAGCCCCCTCCTAGCGGTCCGCTCTGGGGCCAACGTCCTGACTTTC. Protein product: CASSPLLAVRSGANVLTF.

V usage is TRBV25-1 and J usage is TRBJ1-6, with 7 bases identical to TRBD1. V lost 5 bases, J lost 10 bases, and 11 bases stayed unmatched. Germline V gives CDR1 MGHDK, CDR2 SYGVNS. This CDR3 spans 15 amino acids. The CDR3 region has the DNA TGTGCCAGCAGTAAACCGGGACAGAGCGACTCACCCCTCCACTTT. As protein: CASSKPGQSDSPLHF. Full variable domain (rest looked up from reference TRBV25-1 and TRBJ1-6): EADIYQTPRYLVIGTGKKITLECSQTMGHDKMYWYQQDPGMELHLIHYSYGVNSTEKGDLSSESTVSRIRTEHFPLTLESARPSHTSQYLCASSKPGQSDSPLHFGNGTRLTVT.

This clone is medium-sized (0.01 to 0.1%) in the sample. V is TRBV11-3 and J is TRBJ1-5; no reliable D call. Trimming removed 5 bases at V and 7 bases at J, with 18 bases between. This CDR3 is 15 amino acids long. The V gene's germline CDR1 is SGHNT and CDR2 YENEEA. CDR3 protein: CASSLMGSPLQPQHF. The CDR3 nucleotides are TGTGCCAGCAGCCTGATGGGATCGCCGTTACAGCCCCAGCATTTT.

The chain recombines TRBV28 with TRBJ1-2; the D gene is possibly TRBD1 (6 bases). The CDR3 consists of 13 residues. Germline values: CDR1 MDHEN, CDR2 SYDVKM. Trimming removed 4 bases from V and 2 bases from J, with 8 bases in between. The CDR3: CASSSGQNYGYTF. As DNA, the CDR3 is TGTGCCAGCAGTTCCGGACAGAACTATGGCTACACCTTC.

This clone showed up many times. CDR3 sequence reads: CASSSRRNSGNTIYF. In DNA, the CDR3 is TGTGCCAGCAGCTCTAGACGGAACTCTGGAAACACCATATATTTT. V usage is TRBV11-3 and J usage is TRBJ1-3; no firm D call. The V end lost 4 bases, the J end lost 0 bases, and 10 bases lay between the germline ends. Germline lookup yields CDR1 SGHNT and CDR2 YENEEA. The CDR3 is made up of 15 amino acids.

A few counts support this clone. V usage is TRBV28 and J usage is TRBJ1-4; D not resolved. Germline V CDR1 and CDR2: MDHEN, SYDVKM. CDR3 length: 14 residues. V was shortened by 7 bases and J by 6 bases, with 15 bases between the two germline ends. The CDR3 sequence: CASTLVDEDEKLFF. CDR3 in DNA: TGTGCCAGCACCTTAGTGGACGAGGATGAAAAACTGTTTTTT.

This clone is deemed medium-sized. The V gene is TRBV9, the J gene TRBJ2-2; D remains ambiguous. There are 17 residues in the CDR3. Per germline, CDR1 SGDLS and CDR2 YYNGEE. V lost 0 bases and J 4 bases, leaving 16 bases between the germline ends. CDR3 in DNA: TGTGCCAGCAGCGTAGCCCCTCCGAATCTGGGCACCGGGGAGCTGTTTTTT. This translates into CASSVAPPNLGTGELFF.